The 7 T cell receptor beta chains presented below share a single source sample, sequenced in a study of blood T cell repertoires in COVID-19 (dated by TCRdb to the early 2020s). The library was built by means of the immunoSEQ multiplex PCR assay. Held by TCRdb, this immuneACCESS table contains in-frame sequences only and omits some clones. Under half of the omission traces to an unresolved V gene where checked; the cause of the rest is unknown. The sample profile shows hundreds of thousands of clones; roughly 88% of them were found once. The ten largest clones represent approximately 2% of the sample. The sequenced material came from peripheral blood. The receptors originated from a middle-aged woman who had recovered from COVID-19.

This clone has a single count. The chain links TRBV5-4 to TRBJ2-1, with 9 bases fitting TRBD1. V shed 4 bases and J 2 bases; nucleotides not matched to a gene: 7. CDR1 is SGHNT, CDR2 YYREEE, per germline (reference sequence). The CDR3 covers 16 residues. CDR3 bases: TGTGCCAGCAGCCCCGGCAGGACAGGGGCCTACAATGAGCAGTTCTTC. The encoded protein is CASSPGRTGAYNEQFF. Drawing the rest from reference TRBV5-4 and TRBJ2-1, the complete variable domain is ETGVTQSPTHLIKTRGQQVTLRCSSQSGHNTVSWYQQALGQGPQFIFQYYREEENGRGNFPPRFSGLQFPNYSSELNVNALELDDSALYLCASSPGRTGAYNEQFFGPGTRLTVL.

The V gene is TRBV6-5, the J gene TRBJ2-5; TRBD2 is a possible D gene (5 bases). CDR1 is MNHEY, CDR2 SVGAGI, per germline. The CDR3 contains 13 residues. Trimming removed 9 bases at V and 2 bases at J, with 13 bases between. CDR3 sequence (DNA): TGTGCCAGTCAGAGGGCCAGGCAAGAGACCCAGTACTTC. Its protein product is CASQRARQETQYF.

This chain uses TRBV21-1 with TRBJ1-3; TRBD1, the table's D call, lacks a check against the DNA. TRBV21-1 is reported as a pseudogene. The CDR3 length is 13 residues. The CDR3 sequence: CASRGQGLNTIYF. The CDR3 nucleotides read TGTGCCAGTCGGGGACAGGGGCTAAACACCATATATTTT.

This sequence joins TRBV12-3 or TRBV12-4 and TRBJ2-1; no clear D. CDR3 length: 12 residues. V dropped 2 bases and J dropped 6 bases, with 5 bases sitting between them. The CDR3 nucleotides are TGTGCCAGCAGTTTATTGAGCAATGAGCAGTTCTTC. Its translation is CASSLLSNEQFF.

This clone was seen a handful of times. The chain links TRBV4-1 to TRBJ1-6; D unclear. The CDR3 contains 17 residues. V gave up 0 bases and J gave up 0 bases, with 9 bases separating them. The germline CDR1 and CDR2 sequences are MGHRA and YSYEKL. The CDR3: CASSQEALGSYNSPLHF. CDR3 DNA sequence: TGCGCCAGCAGCCAAGAAGCGCTGGGCTCCTATAATTCACCCCTCCACTTT.

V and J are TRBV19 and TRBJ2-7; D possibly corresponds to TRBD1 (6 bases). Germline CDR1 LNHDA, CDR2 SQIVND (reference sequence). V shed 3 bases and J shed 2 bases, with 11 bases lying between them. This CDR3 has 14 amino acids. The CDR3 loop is CASSMRQVTYEQYF. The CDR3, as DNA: TGTGCCAGTAGTATGAGACAGGTGACCTACGAGCAGTACTTC.

CDR3 DNA sequence: TGTGCCAGCAGTGAAAGCCGCGGGGTTAGCTACACCTTC. It encodes CASSESRGVSYTF. The chain uses TRBV6-1 and TRBJ1-2; D is uncertain. CDR1 is MNHNS, CDR2 SASEGT, per germline. V was clipped by 2 bases and J by 9 bases, with 13 bases between them. This CDR3 has 13 amino acids.